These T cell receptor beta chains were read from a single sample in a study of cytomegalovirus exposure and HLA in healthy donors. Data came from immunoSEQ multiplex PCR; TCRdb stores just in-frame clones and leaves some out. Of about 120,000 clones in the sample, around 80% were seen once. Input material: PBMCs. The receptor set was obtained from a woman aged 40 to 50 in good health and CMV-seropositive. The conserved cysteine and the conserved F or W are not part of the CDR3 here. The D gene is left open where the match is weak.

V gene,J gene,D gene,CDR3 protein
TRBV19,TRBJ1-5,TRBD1,ASSMSHQGGHQPQH
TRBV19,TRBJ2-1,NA,ASSMGEPSSYNEQF
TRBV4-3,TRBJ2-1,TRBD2,ASSQEVGTTYNEQF
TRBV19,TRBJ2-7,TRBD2,ASSISGGSSYEQY
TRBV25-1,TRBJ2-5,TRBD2,GTGTSGKETQY
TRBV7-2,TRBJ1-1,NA,ASSFRGGNTEAF
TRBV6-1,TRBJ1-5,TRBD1,ASSVRIGQGGNQPQH
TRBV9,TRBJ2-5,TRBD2,ASSVELAGGRETQY
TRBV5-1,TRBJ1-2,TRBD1,ASSLGDRTYGYT
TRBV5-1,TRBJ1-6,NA,ASKESFNNSPLH
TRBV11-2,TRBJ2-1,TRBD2,ASSLTGGSSYNEQF
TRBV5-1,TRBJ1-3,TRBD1,ASSPLGQGAFGNTIY
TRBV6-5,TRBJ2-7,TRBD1,ASGNRGPFYEQY
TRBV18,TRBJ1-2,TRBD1,ASSPGPGGEVGYT
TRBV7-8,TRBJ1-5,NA,ASSLMAGYGQPQH
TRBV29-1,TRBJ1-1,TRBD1,SVTTGGNTEAF
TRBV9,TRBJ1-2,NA,ASSVGRVGYGYT
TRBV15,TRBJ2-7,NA,ATSRDMSSYEQY
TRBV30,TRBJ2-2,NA,AWSLSETGELF
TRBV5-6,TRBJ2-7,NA,ASTRGSYEQY
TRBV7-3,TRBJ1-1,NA,ASSLSPTGNTEAF
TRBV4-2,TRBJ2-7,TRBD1,ASSQDVLGQGIYEQY
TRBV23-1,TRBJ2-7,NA,ASSQSGHPYEQY
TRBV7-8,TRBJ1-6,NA,ASSLVGVFHIYNSPLH
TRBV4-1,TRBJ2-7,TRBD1,ASSQGQSGTGAFYEQY
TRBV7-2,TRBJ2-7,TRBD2,ASSLVPAGGPNEQY
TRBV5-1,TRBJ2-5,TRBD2,ASSGGTSGGETQY
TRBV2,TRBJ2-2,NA,ASLRSVTGELF
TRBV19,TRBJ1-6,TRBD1,ASSTGGHRGNSPLH
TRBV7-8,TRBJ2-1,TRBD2,ASSLRMERGGMEF
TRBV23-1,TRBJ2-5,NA,ASRGSRQGRETQY
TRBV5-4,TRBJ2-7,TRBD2,ASTRGGGSNPYEQY
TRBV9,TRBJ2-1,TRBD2,ASSAILLAGAKNEQF
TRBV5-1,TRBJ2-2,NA,ASSLRLGDTGELF
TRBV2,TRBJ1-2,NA,ASSPFAGRGYGYT
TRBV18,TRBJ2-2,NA,ASSPPWQATGELF
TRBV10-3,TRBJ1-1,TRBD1,AISYDRGLPF
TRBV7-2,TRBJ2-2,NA,ASSRRRDTYTGELF
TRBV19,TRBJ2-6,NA,ASTRVGANVLT
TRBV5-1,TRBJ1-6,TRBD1,ASSLGQGESPLH
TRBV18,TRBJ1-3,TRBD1,ASSPPAGGTSAGNTIY
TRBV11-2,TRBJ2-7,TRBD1,ASSEAGTASYEQY
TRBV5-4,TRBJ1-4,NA,ASSIRTQTNEKLF
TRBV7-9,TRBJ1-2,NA,ASSSSTDNYGYT
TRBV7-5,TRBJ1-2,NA,ARSLQGNYGYT
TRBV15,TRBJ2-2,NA,ATSRDRVTGELF
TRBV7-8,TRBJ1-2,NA,ASSLLRGSNYGYT
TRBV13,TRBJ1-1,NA,ASSSLTWERNTEAF
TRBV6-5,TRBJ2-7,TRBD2,ASSLSGSYEQY